A selection of T cell receptor beta chains follows, all from one sample in a study of Ad26.COV2.S vaccination and SARS-CoV-2 variants. Sequencing was performed with immunoSEQ multiplex PCR; in TCRdb, only in-frame clones are kept and a portion is missing. This table has 290,000 or so clones, approximately 89% appearing once. The sample consisted of peripheral blood, taken in a trial of Ad26.COV2.S vaccine versus placebo. These receptors came from a person between 18 and 59 years old who received the Ad26.COV2.S COVID-19 vaccine or a placebo. The CDR3 runs from the conserved cysteine through the conserved F or W. The order of the fields is J gene, V gene, clone size, D gene, CDR3 DNA, CDR3 protein. The D gene is left open where the match is weak. Only part of the rows carry a size: once, few, many, or a class if the clone is expanded.

>TRBJ1-1|TRBV5-1|NA|NA
TGCGCCAGCAGCTTGGGCGGTAGGCGGAACACTGAAGCTTTCTTT
CASSLGGRRNTEAFF
>TRBJ2-5|TRBV5-4|NA|NA
TGTGCCGTCCGGGTAACTCATTTGGAGACCCAGTACTTC
CAVRVTHLETQYF
>TRBJ1-2|TRBV6-1|NA|NA
TGTGCCAGCAGTGAACTCGTGAGCTACACCTTC
CASSELVSYTF
>TRBJ1-1|TRBV30|NA|NA
TGTGCCTGGAGTGGACAGTTGAACACTGAAGCTTTCTTT
CAWSGQLNTEAFF
>TRBJ1-3|TRBV9|NA|TRBD1
TGTGCCAGCAGCGTAGAACCAGGGGGATCTGGAAACACCATATATTTT
CASSVEPGGSGNTIYF
>TRBJ1-2|TRBV6-6|NA|NA
TGTGCCACCCACCCCTCTGGGGTTTCCTATGGCTACACCTTC
CATHPSGVSYGYTF
>TRBJ1-1|TRBV7-2|NA|TRBD1
TGTGCCAGCAGCCACCGACAGGGGGCTGGCACTGAAGCTTTCTTT
CASSHRQGAGTEAFF
>TRBJ1-5|TRBV2|few|NA
TGTGCCAGCAGTGAATCCAGGGTTCAGCCCCAGCATTTT
CASSESRVQPQHF
>TRBJ2-7|TRBV3-1/TRBV3-2|once|NA
TGTGCCAGCAGCCAAACAAGAACCCCACCTGGGATCGAGCAGTACTTC
CASSQTRTPPGIEQYF
>TRBJ2-1|TRBV7-9|NA|NA
TGTGCCAGCAGCTTCGTGGACTATACTAAGCAGTTCTTC
CASSFVDYTKQFF
>TRBJ2-7|TRBV5-1|NA|NA
TGCGCCAGCAGCGCCGGGGTAAGTCCGTACGAGCAGTACTTC
CASSAGVSPYEQYF
>TRBJ2-5|TRBV5-1|NA|NA
TGCGCCAGCAGCTTGACTAGCCTGGAGACCCAGTACTTC
CASSLTSLETQYF
>TRBJ1-1|TRBV3-1/TRBV3-2|NA|TRBD1
TGTGCCAGCAGCCAGGGTAACTCAGGGGGCACTGAAGCTTTCTTT
CASSQGNSGGTEAFF
>TRBJ1-2|TRBV2|NA|NA
TGTGCCAGCACCCGGACCGGAAGCAACTATGGCTACACCTTC
CASTRTGSNYGYTF
>TRBJ1-4|TRBV6-5|NA|NA
TGTGCCAGCAGTTACAGGGGGGCTAATGAAAAACTGTTTTTT
CASSYRGANEKLFF
>TRBJ1-1|TRBV5-8|NA|NA
TGTGCCAGCAGCTTATTTAAGGGCAGACTGAACACTGAAGCTTTCTTT
CASSLFKGRLNTEAFF
>TRBJ2-5|TRBV20-1|NA|NA
TGCAGTGCTAGTAGGACTATCGGAGGGGAGACCCAGTACTTC
CSASRTIGGETQYF
>TRBJ2-7|TRBV7-2|NA|TRBD2
TGTGCCAGCAGCTTCGGAGCGGGGGGGACTTACGAGCAGTACTTC
CASSFGAGGTYEQYF
>TRBJ1-5|TRBV6-5|NA|TRBD1
TGTGCCAGCAGGAGGGACAGGGCCAGCAATCAGCCCCAGCATTTT
CASRRDRASNQPQHF
>TRBJ1-5|TRBV7-2|once|TRBD1
TGTGCCAGCAGCTTCGACAGGGATCAGCCCCAGCATTTT
CASSFDRDQPQHF
>TRBJ2-1|TRBV2|few|TRBD1
TGTGCCAGCAATCCGGGACAGGCGGTTGAGCAGTTCTTC
CASNPGQAVEQFF
>TRBJ2-2|TRBV30|NA|TRBD2
TGTGCCGGGTTGGAAGAGCTAGCGGGAAGGAGTGCGCTGTTTTTT
CAGLEELAGRSALFF
>TRBJ2-3|TRBV30|NA|NA
TGTGCCGCCGGGCAGGTACTCACAGATACGCAGTATTTT
CAAGQVLTDTQYF
>TRBJ1-2|TRBV4-2|once|TRBD1
TGTGCCAGCAGCCAACCCGACAGGGAAAAGGGCTACACCTTC
CASSQPDREKGYTF
>TRBJ2-1|TRBV30|NA|NA
TGTGCCTGGAGTTTAGGGCCGCTCAATGAGCAGTTCTTC
CAWSLGPLNEQFF
>TRBJ2-6|TRBV2|NA|NA
TGTGCCAGCAGCGGGTCCCCTGGGGCCAACGTCCTGACTTTC
CASSGSPGANVLTF
>TRBJ1-2|TRBV7-9|NA|NA
TGTGCCAGCAGCTTTTTTCCGAACTACACCTTC
CASSFFPNYTF